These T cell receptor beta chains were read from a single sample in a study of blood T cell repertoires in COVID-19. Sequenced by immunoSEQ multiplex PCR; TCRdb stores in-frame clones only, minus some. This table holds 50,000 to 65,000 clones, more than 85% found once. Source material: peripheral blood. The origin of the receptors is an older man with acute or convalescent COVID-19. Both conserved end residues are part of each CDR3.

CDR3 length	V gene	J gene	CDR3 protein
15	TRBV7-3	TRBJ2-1	CASSLTSGAYNEQFF
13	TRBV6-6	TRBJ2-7	CASTGQVTYEQYF
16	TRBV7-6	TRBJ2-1	CASSLQASGSDYEQFF
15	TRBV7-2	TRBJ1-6	CASSLGRGRNSPLHF
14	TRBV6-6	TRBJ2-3	CASSYRERPDTQYF
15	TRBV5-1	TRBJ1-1	CASSYQTGANTEAFF
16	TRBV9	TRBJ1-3	CASSPDRANSGNTIYF
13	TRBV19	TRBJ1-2	CATGDRDSYGYTF
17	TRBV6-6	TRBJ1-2	CASSRQGQTLVPYGYTF
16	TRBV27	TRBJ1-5	CASSPLDRGSNQPQHF
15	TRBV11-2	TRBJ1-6	CASSLTGGESSPLHF
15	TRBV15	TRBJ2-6	CATSRGGGGANVLTF
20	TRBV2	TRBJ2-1	CASEPPLTSVLAGIYNEQFF
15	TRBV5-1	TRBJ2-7	CASSPQRGGAYEQYF
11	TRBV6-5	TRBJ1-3	CASTSRGTIYF
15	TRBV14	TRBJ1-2	CASSRGDRTNYGYTF
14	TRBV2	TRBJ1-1	CASSEAGGRGEAFF
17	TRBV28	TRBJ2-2	CASSSLPTSGRAGELFF
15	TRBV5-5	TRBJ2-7	CASSRDRGASYEQYF
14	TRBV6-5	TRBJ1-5	CASSRTGGNQPQHF
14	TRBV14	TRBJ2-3	CASSPPPGGDTQYF
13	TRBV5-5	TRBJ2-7	CASSLSADYEQYF
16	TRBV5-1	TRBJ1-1	CATSPGGGSLNTEAFF
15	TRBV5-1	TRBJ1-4	CASSLFPSLAEKLFF
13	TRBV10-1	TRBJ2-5	CASSPRVQETQYF
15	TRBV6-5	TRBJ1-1	CASSRQGVYDTEAFF
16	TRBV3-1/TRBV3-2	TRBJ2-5	CASSQITGGGGETQYF
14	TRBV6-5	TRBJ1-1	CASSYSGTGTEAFF
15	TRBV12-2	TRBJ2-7	CASRLFHRGIYEQYF
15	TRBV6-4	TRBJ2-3	CASSDTDRAPDTQYF
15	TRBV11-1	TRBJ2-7	CASSLGVRASYEQYF
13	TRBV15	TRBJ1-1	CATSRGAEAEAFF
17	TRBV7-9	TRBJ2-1	CASSLAGRLAGQNEQFF